Each of the 27 T cell receptor beta chains below was sequenced from the same sample in a study of T cell repertoires in cytomegalovirus infection. TCRdb passed the reads through MiXCR, listing each CDR3 protein once. The sample lists approximately 700,000 distinct CDR3 sequences, roughly 36% occurring once. The sequencing input was PBMCs. These receptors were collected from a human donor in good health (CMV status not recorded). Some clones in this sample may be carry-over from other donors' samples.

For this clonotype: This likely comes from a read error, as the CDR3 has no conserved phenylalanine or tryptophan at its end. V is TRBV28 and J is TRBJ2-5; 10 nucleotides match TRBD2. The CDR3 loop spans 17 amino acids. Unmatched junction bases numbered 10, after V lost 4 bases and J lost 2 bases. Germline V CDR1 and CDR2: MDHEN, SYDVKM. The CDR3 bases are TGTGCCAGCAGTTCCTATAGGAGCGGGGGGGGACAAGAGACCCAGTACTTA. This gives the protein CASSSYRSGGGQETQYL.

V usage is TRBV5-6 and J usage is TRBJ1-1; no firm D call. CDR3 length: 12 amino acids. Per germline, CDR1 SGHDT and CDR2 YYEEEE. V lost 1 base, J lost 12 bases, and 13 bases lay in between. CDR3 coding DNA: TGTGCCAGCAGCTTGCGGACTTTAAATTCTTTCTTT. It codes for CASSLRTLNSFF.

V is TRBV20-1 and J is TRBJ2-1; unclear D gene. V was clipped by 6 bases and J by 0 bases, with 6 bases between them. Germline values: CDR1 DFQATT, CDR2 SNEGSKA (reference sequence). The CDR3 has 12 amino acids. In DNA form, the CDR3 reads TGCAGTGCCAGTCCCTCCTACAATGAGCAGTTCTTC. Its protein product is CSASPSYNEQFF.

This chain connects TRBV7-3 to TRBJ2-4, with D tentatively TRBD1 (6 bases). The CDR3 loop spans 16 amino acids. V lost 2 bases and J 0 bases, leaving 11 bases between the germline ends. The V gene's germline CDR1 is SGHTA and CDR2 FQGTGA. CDR3 bases: TGTGCCAGCAGCTTAGGGTGGGGGCTAGCCAAAAACATTCAGTACTTC. Encoded protein: CASSLGWGLAKNIQYF.

This clonotype occurred a few times. V gene TRBV7-9 combines with J gene TRBJ1-2; possibly TRBD1 for D (5 bases). The CDR3 extends over 16 amino acids. In germline, CDR1 is SEHNR, CDR2 FQNEAQ (reference sequence). The V and J ends lost 10 bases and 4 bases respectively, with 25 bases between them. The DNA of the CDR3 is TGTGCCAACCCTCCCCCAGGGATACCCTACGGCTATGGCTACACCTTC. Its protein is CANPPPGIPYGYGYTF.

The J gene is TRBJ1-1, the V gene TRBV7-3, with 10 nucleotides matching TRBD1. The CDR3 loop spans 14 amino acids. V lost 4 bases and J lost 4; bases outside the gene matches: 3. CDR1 and CDR2 from the germline V gene are SGHTA and FQGTGA. Here the CDR3 reads CASSSGTGATEAFF. CDR3 bases: TGTGCCAGCAGCTCCGGGACAGGGGCCACTGAAGCTTTCTTT.

The genes are TRBV12-3 or TRBV12-4 and TRBJ2-1; 8 positions match TRBD2. Unmatched junction bases numbered 6, after V lost 2 bases and J lost 6 bases. There are 15 residues in the CDR3. The CDR3 DNA is TGTGCCAGCAGTTTACCGACTAGCGTTGCCAATGAGCAGTTCTTC. This translates into CASSLPTSVANEQFF.

This chain connects TRBV5-1 to TRBJ2-7; D may correspond to TRBD1 or TRBD2 (5 bases each). Trimming removed 6 bases from V and 9 bases from J, with 28 bases in between. The CDR3 is 16 amino acids. From germline, CDR1 is SGHRS and CDR2 YFSETQ. CDR3 region: CASTGPTGTAPVGQYF. DNA of the CDR3: TGCGCCAGCACCGGGCCTACCGGGACGGCGCCCGTGGGGCAGTACTTC. Combining the CDR3 with reference TRBV5-1 and TRBJ2-7 gives the whole variable domain KAGVTQTPRYLIKTRGQQVTLSCSPISGHRSVSWYQQTPGQGLQFLFEYFSETQRNKGNFPGRFSGRQFSNSRSEMNVSTLELGDSALYLCASTGPTGTAPVGQYFGPGTRLTVT.

The genes are TRBV27 and TRBJ1-6; D is possibly TRBD1 (5 bases). V was clipped by 2 bases and J by 10 bases, with 12 bases between them. Germline V gene data show CDR1 as MNHEY and CDR2 as SMNVEV (reference sequence). The CDR3 loop spans 14 amino acids. CDR3 protein: CASSLDSSESPLHF. The CDR3 coding sequence is TGTGCCAGCAGTTTAGACAGCAGCGAATCACCCCTCCACTTT.

The gene calls are TRBV6-1 and TRBJ1-3; D might be TRBD1 (5 bases). With 6 bases removed from V and 0 bases from J, the gap between germline ends came to 15 bases. Germline V gene sequence: CDR1 MNHNS, CDR2 SASEGT. This CDR3 has 16 amino acids. The CDR3 reads CASSPRDRASGNTIYF. The CDR3 DNA reads TGTGCCAGCAGCCCCAGGGATCGGGCCTCTGGAAACACCATATATTTT.

This clonotype was counted a few times. The chain carries TRBV7-9 and TRBJ1-2, with D perhaps matching TRBD1 (5 bases). V shed 5 bases and J shed 8 bases, with 21 bases lying between them. Germline V lookup: CDR1 SEHNR, CDR2 FQNEAQ (reference sequence). This CDR3 has 15 residues. The CDR3 DNA follows: TGTGCCAGCAGCAAGACGACAGTTGCCCTCGGGGGCTACACCTTC. Encoded protein: CASSKTTVALGGYTF.

The gene calls are TRBV7-3 and TRBJ1-1; 8 nucleotides match TRBD1. The CDR3 is made up of 13 amino acids. Germline V gives CDR1 SGHTA, CDR2 FQGTGA. J gave up 8 bases and V 3 bases, and 5 bases lay outside the gene matches. The CDR3: CASSFSGQGEAFF. The DNA for the CDR3 is TGTGCCAGCAGCTTCTCCGGACAGGGAGAAGCTTTCTTT.

This clonotype was seen a handful of times. The chain has TRBV24-1 and TRBJ1-2, with D possibly being TRBD1 (5 bases). The V gene lost 4 bases and the J gene lost 6 bases, with 8 bases spanning the gap. Germline V gene data show CDR1 as KGHDR and CDR2 as SFDVKD. The CDR3 length is 12 residues. The CDR3 bases are TGTGCCACCAGTGAGGGGGTCGATGGCTACACCTTC. This sequence encodes CATSEGVDGYTF.

This clonotype was seen at least ten times. The chain links TRBV4-1 to TRBJ2-1; the D gene is possibly TRBD2 (6 bases). Trimming took 0 bases from V and 15 from J, leaving 15 bases between them. The germline gives CDR1 MGHRA, CDR2 YSYEKL. The length of the CDR3 is 13 residues. The chain's CDR3 is CASSQDGGRRWFF. CDR3 DNA: TGCGCCAGCAGCCAAGATGGAGGGCGGAGGTGGTTCTTC.

This clonotype occurred a few times. The genes are TRBV12-3 or TRBV12-4 and TRBJ2-7; 8 positions match TRBD2. J was trimmed by 3 bases and V by 6 bases; bases with no gene match: 19. This CDR3 is built from 18 residues. In nucleotides, the CDR3 is TGTGCCAGCAGCAGCCTTGGTCGGGAGGGCCTTAAGTACTACGAGCAGTACTTC. Its translation: CASSSLGREGLKYYEQYF.

This clonotype showed up just a few times. The J gene is TRBJ2-5, the V gene TRBV28; 9 bases map to TRBD2. The V segment lost 3 bases and the J segment 4 bases; nucleotides outside the gene matches: 12. Germline CDR1 reads MDHEN; CDR2 reads SYDVKM. The CDR3 runs to 17 residues. In nucleotides, the CDR3 is TGTGCCAGCAGTTTCCGAAATCTAGCGGGACCCCCAGAGACCCAGTACTTC. Protein sequence: CASSFRNLAGPPETQYF.

This clonotype was seen ten or more times. The rearrangement uses TRBV7-2 and TRBJ2-5; maybe TRBD2 (6 bases). The V end was cut by 5 bases, the J end by 5 bases, with 12 bases between. Per germline, CDR1 SGHTA and CDR2 FQGNSA. This CDR3 has 13 residues. CDR3 amino acids: CASSRGYGETQYF. The CDR3 DNA reads TGTGCCAGCAGCCGGGGGTACGGGGAGACCCAGTACTTC.

The chain's CDR3 is CASSYSAVSGNTIYF. The CDR3 DNA reads TGTGCCAGCAGTTATTCAGCCGTATCTGGAAACACCATATATTTT. The chain carries TRBV6-9 and TRBJ1-3; D unresolved. Germline CDR1 reads MNHGY; CDR2 reads SVAAGI. V gave up 0 bases and J gave up 1 base, with 7 bases separating them. This CDR3 contains 15 residues.

The chain employs TRBV12-3 or TRBV12-4 and TRBJ1-1, with no clear D. Trimming removed 3 bases at V and 11 bases at J, with 10 bases between. The CDR3 has 11 amino acids. CDR3 nucleotide sequence: TGTGCCAGCAGTTTCTCGGCCGTCGCTTTCTTT. Residues: CASSFSAVAFF.

The J gene is TRBJ2-3, the V gene TRBV20-1; 11 nucleotides align to TRBD2. The CDR3 runs to 15 residues. V lost 1 base to trimming and J lost 6 bases; unmatched junction nucleotides: 6. CDR1 and CDR2 (germline): DFQATT, SNEGSKA (reference sequence). CDR3 in amino acids: CSARAVAGGPDTQYF. DNA for the CDR3: TGCAGTGCTAGAGCGGTAGCGGGGGGGCCGGATACGCAGTATTTT.

The chain combines TRBV23-1 with TRBJ1-6; tentatively, D is TRBD1 (5 bases). TRBV23-1 qualifies as an ORF whose function is uncertain. The CDR3 runs 16 residues. Trimming shortened V by 2 bases and J by 5 bases, and 13 bases separated the two germline ends. CDR3 region: CASSQDATENNSPLHF. DNA of the CDR3: TGCGCCAGCAGTCAAGACGCGACAGAGAATAATTCACCCCTCCACTTT.

The chain couples TRBV5-4 to TRBJ2-1, with D perhaps matching TRBD1 or TRBD2 (5 bases each). V lost 4 bases, J lost 5 bases, and 16 bases lay in between. CDR1 is SGHNT and CDR2 is YYREEE in the germline V gene (reference sequence). This CDR3 spans 15 amino acids. CDR3 sequence (DNA): TGTGCCAGCAGCCCCTCGGGACGGTTAAACAATGAGCAGTTCTTC. It specifies CASSPSGRLNNEQFF.

The chain recombines TRBV12-3 or TRBV12-4 with TRBJ2-2, with 7 bases identical to TRBD2. The V and J ends lost 7 bases and 0 bases, in that order; junction bases with no gene match: 5. CDR3 length: 15 amino acids. Written as DNA, the CDR3 is TGTGCCAGCATGAGGCGGGGGACGAACACCGGGGAGCTGTTTTTT. This translates into CASMRRGTNTGELFF.

The V gene is TRBV6-1, the J gene TRBJ1-2, with 7 positions matching TRBD1. CDR3 size: 16 residues. The germline V gene encodes CDR1 MNHNS and CDR2 SASEGT. J was trimmed by 6 bases and V by 1 base; bases with no gene match: 11. CDR3 amino acids: CASSEGTDRAGDGYTF. The CDR3 bases are TGTGCCAGCAGTGAAGGAACAGACAGGGCCGGAGATGGCTACACCTTC.

The chain is built from TRBV20-1 and TRBJ2-7, with D uncertain. CDR1 and CDR2 (germline): DFQATT, SNEGSKA (reference sequence). The CDR3 has 14 residues. The V and J ends lost 2 bases and 3 bases respectively, with 14 bases between them. The CDR3 is CSARPLGLNYEQYF. CDR3 sequence (DNA): TGCAGTGCTAGACCCCTCGGGTTAAACTACGAGCAGTACTTC.

The chain recombines TRBV7-9 with TRBJ2-4; D is perhaps TRBD1 or TRBD2 (5 bases each). CDR3 length: 13 residues. V shed 5 bases and J shed 9 bases, with 14 bases lying between them. CDR1 is SEHNR and CDR2 is FQNEAQ in the germline V gene (reference sequence). For the CDR3, the DNA is TGTGCCAGCAGCCCTGAGGGGTATCCCATTCAGTACTTC. The encoded protein is CASSPEGYPIQYF.

The chain joins TRBV20-1 to TRBJ1-1; no clear D gene. The CDR3 is made up of 14 amino acids. Germline assignment: CDR1 DFQATT and CDR2 SNEGSKA (reference sequence). The V end was cut by 0 bases, the J end by 6 bases, with 14 bases between. CDR3 loop: CSARDLGLLSEAFF. CDR3 nucleotide sequence: TGCAGTGCTAGAGATCTCGGGCTCCTCTCTGAAGCTTTCTTT.